This T cell receptor beta chain emerged from a study of blood T cells in healthy people across ages (dated by TCRdb to between 2015 and 2016). A note on the overall study: In model experiments, template switching captured roughly one uniquely barcoded TCR beta cDNA molecule for every two T cells. Age-related changes in TCR beta repertoire diversity were measured in the study by deep sequencing normalized with unique cDNA molecular identifiers. Four age groups were formed from the donors: young (average approximately 15 years), middle-aged (just under 40), aged (roughly 59) and long-lived (around 82). To avoid experimental bias, donors of different ages were spread randomly across the sequencing lanes. Using the same blood draw, the study looked at two additional independent replicas of 1 million unique cDNA reads for two donors, one aged 18 to 30 and the other aged 80 or older.

The investigation overall reported the following: The CMV infection status of donors was not known, potentially confounding age-related changes in expanded clonotypes. Because profiling used bulk unsorted PBMCs, naive and antigen-experienced compartments could not be compared conclusively. Total diversity estimates from one million sequenced T cells were considered lower bounds and underestimates. Observed TCR beta diversity correlated strongly with the percentage of naive T cells measured by flow cytometry. Compared with the aged group, the long-lived group had more naive CD4+ T cells, fewer expanded clones and increased TCR diversity, a pattern suggesting age selection. As age increased, observed TCR beta diversity per million T cells dropped in a roughly linear way, and a significant reduction was already evident by age 40.

Library prep was done by 5' RACE. Data came from an Illumina HiSeq 2500. A second PCR of about 7 to 12 cycles was performed with a sample-barcoded 5' primer and a J-beta primer mix. A unique molecular identifier was introduced onto each TCR beta cDNA molecule by a template-switch 5' adaptor carrying 12 random nucleotides. At least 2.5 million CDR3-containing paired-end reads were obtained from each sample. First-strand cDNA was synthesized from all RNA with the Mint cDNA synthesis kit, primed by a TRBC-specific oligonucleotide. After uracil-DNA glycosylase treatment, a first 18-cycle PCR used universal primers M1SS and BC2_uni_R on all cDNA. On the authors' methods: Each sample was normalized by randomly selecting 1 million high-quality reads, each carrying a distinct molecular identifier. Instead of being binned into consensus sequences, reads with shared molecular identifiers were discarded. CDR3 identification, clonotype clustering and error correction used MiTCR with a Q25 quality threshold and the strictest error-elimination algorithm. A nonparametric unseen species model with Euler transformation was used to estimate lower-bound total TCR beta diversity. The public reads were run again by TCRdb, first through fastp at Q25 and then through MiXCR, and only productive beta chains were kept. CDR3 protein duplicates are merged, each entry listing the most common genes and DNA. TCRdb's processing, not the authors' own work, is the source of the V and J calls. The sample records roughly 650,000 distinct CDR3 sequences, about 34% of which are singletons. Roughly 14% of the sample belongs to the ten largest clones.

There are a few counts of this clonotype. Its recognized antigen is unknown. A much larger clone lies a single base off, so this may be a read error. CDR1 and CDR2 are drawn from the germline V gene (reference sequence): DFQATT, SNEGSKA. The CDR3, from cysteine to phenylalanine, totals 15 residues. Only the CDR3 region is kept as DNA, spanning 45 bases read in frame from base 1. V trim: 3 bases; J trim: 6 bases; unmatched bases: 10. The approximately 39 donors, aged roughly 6 to 95 years, were systemically healthy Caucasian individuals from Russia. Ten milliliters of peripheral blood were drawn from each donor into EDTA-treated Vacutainer tubes. Ficoll-Paque density-gradient centrifugation was used to isolate PBMCs, with at least 7 million per sample. Trizol reagent was used to extract total RNA from PBMCs, with at least 5 micrograms per sample. The percentages of naive CD45RAhigh/CD27high T cells were determined by flow cytometry on a PBMC aliquot from every donor.

The chain is assembled from TRBV20-1 and TRBJ2-3, with 9 bases aligning to TRBD2. The sequence was obtained from a woman of 80 years or more in good health. Donor details come from another sample of the same person, matched by shared clones. The sequenced sample was blood. The nucleotide sequence reads as follows: TGCAGTGCTAGTGGGTTAGCGGGGGTGCGGGATACGCAGTATTTT. Protein translation: CSASGLAGVRDTQYF.